The rows below give T cell receptor beta chains drawn from one sample of a study of CD8+CD57+ T cells in acquired aplastic anemia. TCRdb reprocessed the reads with MiXCR, giving one entry per CDR3 protein. The sample carries 60,000 to 75,000 distinct CDR3 sequences, less than 65% recorded once. Sequencing was done on a sample of sorted CD4+, CD8+, or CD8+CD57+ T cells (not recorded which) from PBMCs. Receptor source: a human donor in good health, serving as a control. The CDR3 runs from the conserved cysteine through the conserved F or W. The order of the fields is D gene, J gene, clone size, V gene, CDR3 protein, CDR3 DNA. The D gene is left open where the match is weak. The listing skips clone size in some rows; elsewhere it reads once, few, many or a size class.

.	TRBJ1-1	.	TRBV12-3/TRBV12-4	CASSLRLMNTKAFF	TGTGCCAGTAGTTTACGGCTCATGAACACTAAAGCTTTCTTT
TRBD1	TRBJ2-7	few	TRBV15	CATSREAGTGNYEQYF	TGTGCCACCAGCAGAGAGGCTGGGACAGGGAACTACGAGCAGTACTTC
.	TRBJ1-2	.	TRBV2	CASSSAAPRGYTF	TGTGCCAGCAGTTCAGCCGCCCCGAGGGGCTACACCTTC
TRBD1	TRBJ1-5	many	TRBV18	CASTRTGGYQPQHF	TGTGCCAGCACTCGGACAGGGGGTTATCAGCCCCAGCATTTT
.	TRBJ1-1	.	TRBV10-3	CAITEAFF	TGTGCCATCACTGAAGCTTTCTTT
.	TRBJ1-5	.	TRBV25-1	CASSDSRNQPQHF	TGTGCCAGCAGTGATTCCCGTAATCAGCCCCAGCATTTT
TRBD1	TRBJ2-7	once	TRBV29-1	CRVERDRIPYEQYF	TGCAGAGTAGAGAGGGACAGGATCCCCTACGAGCAGTACTTC
.	TRBJ1-2	.	TRBV24-1	CATSDDGAGTGASNYGYTF	TGTGCCACCAGTGATGACGGGGCGGGCACCGGGGCTTCTAACTATGGCTACACCTTC
TRBD1	TRBJ1-2	many	TRBV28	CASSWTGVEGYTF	TGTGCCAGCAGTTGGACAGGGGTAGAGGGCTACACCTTC
TRBD2	TRBJ2-7	many	TRBV19	CASRQPAGTSGSSSYEQYF	TGTGCCAGTAGACAACCCGCCGGGACTAGCGGGAGCAGTTCGTACGAGCAGTACTTC
.	TRBJ1-2	.	TRBV6-5	CASSYDLSGNYGYTF	TGTGCCAGCAGCTACGACCTATCAGGGAACTATGGCTACACCTTC
TRBD1	TRBJ1-3	.	TRBV24-1	CATGTAVGNTIYF	TGTGCCACCGGGACAGCCGTTGGAAACACCATATATTTT
TRBD1	TRBJ1-6	medium-sized	TRBV7-6	CASSYRSGQNNSPLHF	TGTGCCAGCAGCTATCGCTCGGGACAGAATAATTCACCCCTCCACTTT
TRBD2	TRBJ2-7	few	TRBV9	CASSVESSGSREQYF	TGTGCCAGCAGCGTTGAGTCTAGCGGGAGTAGGGAGCAGTACTTC
TRBD1	TRBJ2-3	.	TRBV11-1	CASSPIHGVQGGDTQYF	TGTGCCAGCAGCCCCATCCACGGCGTACAGGGGGGAGATACGCAGTATTTT
TRBD1	TRBJ2-2	medium-sized	TRBV25-1	CASSARTGFPGELFF	TGTGCCAGCAGTGCGAGGACAGGGTTTCCCGGGGAGCTGTTTTTT
.	TRBJ1-1	many	TRBV6-5	CASRPSGGPVGEAFF	TGTGCCAGCAGACCTTCGGGGGGACCCGTTGGAGAAGCTTTCTTT
.	TRBJ1-1	.	TRBV6-1	CASSPPGTLNTEAFF	TGTGCCAGCAGCCCCCCCGGGACACTGAACACTGAAGCTTTCTTT
.	TRBJ2-3	.	TRBV9	CASSALAIGTDTQYF	TGTGCCAGCAGCGCACTAGCTATCGGTACAGATACGCAGTATTTT
.	TRBJ1-1	many	TRBV20-1	CSAAVLGMNTEAFF	TGCAGTGCTGCTGTTTTGGGGATGAACACTGAAGCTTTCTTT
TRBD2	TRBJ2-1	.	TRBV20-1	CSAQTGTRGNEQFF	TGCAGTGCCCAAACCGGGACTAGAGGCAATGAGCAGTTCTTC
TRBD2	TRBJ2-5	.	TRBV29-1	CSVGGLSGARQETQYF	TGCAGCGTTGGTGGCCTTAGCGGGGCCCGGCAAGAGACCCAGTACTTC
.	TRBJ2-1	.	TRBV25-1	CASSARGVHNEQFF	TGTGCCAGCAGTGCTAGGGGGGTCCACAATGAGCAGTTCTTC
TRBD2	TRBJ2-7	few	TRBV12-3/TRBV12-4	CASSPSFSGISGARSPYEQYF	TGTGCCAGCAGTCCCTCTTTTTCCGGGATTAGCGGGGCAAGGAGCCCCTACGAGCAGTACTTC
.	TRBJ2-7	many	TRBV6-6	CASSYAAGTSYEQYF	TGTGCCAGCAGTTACGCCGCAGGGACCTCCTACGAGCAGTACTTC
.	TRBJ2-5	many	TRBV7-9	CASSLAQSVQETQYF	TGTGCCAGCAGCTTAGCGCAGTCAGTCCAAGAGACCCAGTACTTC
TRBD2	TRBJ2-2	.	TRBV19	CASSLTSGLGIGELFF	TGTGCCAGTAGCCTGACTAGCGGCCTTGGGATCGGGGAGCTGTTTTTT
TRBD1	TRBJ1-6	.	TRBV2	CASRRDRLALHF	TGTGCCAGCAGGCGGGACAGGCTGGCCCTCCACTTT
.	TRBJ2-1	many	TRBV4-2	CASSQGDHDNEQFF	TGTGCCAGCAGCCAAGGGGACCATGACAATGAGCAGTTCTTC
TRBD2	TRBJ2-1	.	TRBV7-2	CASSLAGGDYNEQFF	TGTGCCAGCAGCTTAGCGGGAGGGGACTACAATGAGCAGTTCTTC
.	TRBJ2-7	many	TRBV5-5	CASSLREGYEQYF	TGTGCCAGCAGCTTGCGTGAAGGGTACGAGCAGTACTTC
.	TRBJ2-1	few	TRBV5-1	CASRRGSSSATRNEQFF	TGCGCCAGCAGAAGGGGCAGTTCTAGCGCTACCCGGAATGAGCAGTTCTTC
.	TRBJ1-3	many	TRBV3-1	CASSSSGSGNTIYF	TGTGCCAGCAGCTCCAGTGGGTCTGGAAACACCATATATTTT
.	TRBJ1-1	many	TRBV27	CASSSPTTGSEAFF	TGTGCCAGCAGTTCGCCTACGACAGGTTCTGAAGCTTTCTTT
.	TRBJ1-3	medium-sized	TRBV29-1	CSVHSGSGNTIYF	TGCAGCGTGCACTCAGGGTCTGGAAACACCATATATTTT
.	TRBJ1-5	.	TRBV6-4	CASSVQEGSQPQHF	TGTGCCAGCAGTGTACAGGAAGGCAGTCAGCCCCAGCATTTT
TRBD1	TRBJ2-7	.	TRBV24-1	CATSDRGQGRYEQYF	TGTGCCACCAGTGATCGGGGACAGGGAAGATACGAGCAGTACTTC
.	TRBJ2-1	few	TRBV9	CASSQDPRPQFF	TGTGCCAGCAGCCAAGATCCAAGACCGCAGTTCTTC
.	TRBJ1-5	many	TRBV20-1	CSARDLRLGTHQPQHF	TGCAGTGCTAGAGATCTTCGATTGGGGACCCATCAGCCCCAGCATTTT
.	TRBJ2-5	many	TRBV27	CASRWQRGAQETQYF	TGTGCCAGCAGATGGCAGAGGGGGGCCCAAGAGACCCAGTACTTC
.	TRBJ1-4	.	TRBV7-3	CASSLGTVGEKLFF	TGTGCCAGCAGCTTGGGCACCGTCGGCGAAAAACTGTTTTTT
TRBD2	TRBJ2-1	many	TRBV7-2	CASSLASGVSYNEQFF	TGTGCCAGCAGCTTAGCTAGCGGGGTATCCTACAATGAGCAGTTCTTC
.	TRBJ2-3	.	TRBV24-1	CATSQGVRGTDTQYF	TGTGCCACCAGTCAAGGTGTCAGGGGCACAGATACGCAGTATTTT
.	TRBJ1-3	.	TRBV7-9	CASSLVAGNTIYF	TGTGCCAGCAGCTTAGTTGCGGGGAACACCATATATTTT
.	TRBJ1-3	many	TRBV7-9	CASSLVTDGNTIYF	TGTGCCAGCAGCTTAGTTACAGACGGAAACACCATATATTTT
.	TRBJ2-5	.	TRBV12-3/TRBV12-4	CASSPRLGETQYF	TGTGCCAGCAGTCCGCGCTTGGGGGAGACCCAGTACTTC
TRBD2	TRBJ2-7	few	TRBV20-1	CSARTSGQGEQYF	TGCAGTGCTAGGACTAGCGGCCAGGGGGAGCAGTACTTC
.	TRBJ2-7	many	TRBV28	CASSPLGGGTREQYF	TGTGCCAGCAGCCCCCTGGGAGGGGGCACGCGAGAGCAGTACTTC
TRBD2	TRBJ2-3	.	TRBV4-2	CASSQPSLAGGHEQYF	TGTGCCAGCAGCCAACCTTCACTAGCGGGAGGCCATGAGCAGTATTTT
.	TRBJ1-4	.	TRBV19	CASSPGGGNEKLFF	TGTGCCAGTAGTCCCGGTGGGGGGAACGAAAAACTGTTTTTT
.	TRBJ1-5	many	TRBV6-1	CASSPQIRFDQPQHF	TGTGCCAGCAGTCCCCAAATTAGGTTTGATCAGCCCCAGCATTTT
TRBD2	TRBJ2-3	.	TRBV7-9	CASSSSGATDTQYF	TGTGCCAGCAGCAGCAGCGGGGCCACAGATACGCAGTATTTT
.	TRBJ2-2	few	TRBV4-2	CVSSQRDSYTGELFF	TGTGTCAGCAGCCAACGGGACTCTTACACCGGGGAGCTGTTTTTT
.	TRBJ1-3	.	TRBV2	CASCFRVTAGNTIYF	TGTGCCAGCTGTTTCAGGGTTACGGCTGGAAACACCATATATTTT